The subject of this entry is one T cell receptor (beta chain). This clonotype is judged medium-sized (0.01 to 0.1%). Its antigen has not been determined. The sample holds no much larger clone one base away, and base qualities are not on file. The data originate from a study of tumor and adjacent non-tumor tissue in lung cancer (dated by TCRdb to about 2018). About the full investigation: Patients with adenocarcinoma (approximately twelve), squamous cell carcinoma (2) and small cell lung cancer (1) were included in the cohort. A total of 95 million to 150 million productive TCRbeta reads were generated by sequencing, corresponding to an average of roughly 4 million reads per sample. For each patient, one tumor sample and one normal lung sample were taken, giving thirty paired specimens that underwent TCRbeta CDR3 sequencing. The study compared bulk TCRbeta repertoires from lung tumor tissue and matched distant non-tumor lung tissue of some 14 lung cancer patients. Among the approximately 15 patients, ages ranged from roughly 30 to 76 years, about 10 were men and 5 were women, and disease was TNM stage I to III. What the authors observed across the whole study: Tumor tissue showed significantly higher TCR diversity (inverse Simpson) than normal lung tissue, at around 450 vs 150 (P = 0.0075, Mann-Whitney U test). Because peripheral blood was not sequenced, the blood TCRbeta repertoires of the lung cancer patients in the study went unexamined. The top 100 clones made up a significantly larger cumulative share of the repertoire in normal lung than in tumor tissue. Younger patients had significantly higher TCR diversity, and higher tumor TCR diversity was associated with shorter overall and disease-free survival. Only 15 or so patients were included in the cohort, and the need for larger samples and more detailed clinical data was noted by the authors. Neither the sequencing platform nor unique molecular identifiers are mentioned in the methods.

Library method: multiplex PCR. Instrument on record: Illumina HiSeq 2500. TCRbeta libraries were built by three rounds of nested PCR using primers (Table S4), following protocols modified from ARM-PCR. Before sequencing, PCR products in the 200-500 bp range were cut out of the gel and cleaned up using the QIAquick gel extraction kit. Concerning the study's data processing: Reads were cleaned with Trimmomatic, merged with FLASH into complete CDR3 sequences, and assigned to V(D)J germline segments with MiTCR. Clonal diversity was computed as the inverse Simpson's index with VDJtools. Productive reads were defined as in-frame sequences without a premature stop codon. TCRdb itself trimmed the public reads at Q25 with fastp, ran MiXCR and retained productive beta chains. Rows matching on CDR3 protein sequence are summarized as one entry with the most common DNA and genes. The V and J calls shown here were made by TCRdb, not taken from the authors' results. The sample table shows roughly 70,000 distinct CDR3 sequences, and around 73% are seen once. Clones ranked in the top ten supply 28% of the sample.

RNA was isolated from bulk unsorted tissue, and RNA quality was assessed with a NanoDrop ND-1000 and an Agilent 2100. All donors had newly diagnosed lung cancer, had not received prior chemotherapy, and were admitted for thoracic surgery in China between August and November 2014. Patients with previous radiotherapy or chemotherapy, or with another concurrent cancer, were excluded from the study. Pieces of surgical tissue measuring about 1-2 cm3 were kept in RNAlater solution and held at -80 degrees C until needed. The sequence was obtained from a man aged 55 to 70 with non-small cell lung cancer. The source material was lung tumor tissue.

The CDR3 has the sequence CSAPGGRETQYF. The DNA sequence is as follows: TGCAGCGCCCCGGGAGGGCGGGAGACCCAGTACTTC. The chain is made from TRBV29-1 and TRBJ2-5, and 8 junction bases match TRBD2. V is pruned by 7 bases and J by 5 bases, leaving 6 bases of the junction without a gene match. Counted from cysteine to phenylalanine, this CDR3 has 12 amino acids. The only DNA kept is the CDR3, 36 bases in frame from the first base. In the germline V gene, CDR1 corresponds to SQVTM and CDR2 to ANQGSEA.